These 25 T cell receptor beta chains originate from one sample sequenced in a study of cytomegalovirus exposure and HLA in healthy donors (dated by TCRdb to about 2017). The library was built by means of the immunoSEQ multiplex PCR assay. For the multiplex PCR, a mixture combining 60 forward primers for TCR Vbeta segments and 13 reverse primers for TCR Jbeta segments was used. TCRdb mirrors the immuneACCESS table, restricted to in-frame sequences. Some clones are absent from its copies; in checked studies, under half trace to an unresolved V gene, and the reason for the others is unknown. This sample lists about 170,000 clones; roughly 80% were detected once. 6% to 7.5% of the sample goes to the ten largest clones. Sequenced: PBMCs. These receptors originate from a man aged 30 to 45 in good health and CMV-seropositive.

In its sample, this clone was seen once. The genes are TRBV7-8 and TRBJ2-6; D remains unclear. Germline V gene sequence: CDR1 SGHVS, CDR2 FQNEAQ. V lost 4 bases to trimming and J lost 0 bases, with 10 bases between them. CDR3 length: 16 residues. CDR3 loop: CASSSARASGANVLTF. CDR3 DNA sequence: TGTGCCAGCAGCTCTGCGCGAGCCTCTGGGGCCAACGTCCTGACTTTC. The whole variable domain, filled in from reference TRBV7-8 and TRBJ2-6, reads GAGVSQSPRYKVAKRGQDVALRCDPISGHVSLFWYQQALGQGPEFLTYFQNEAQLDKSGLPSDRFFAERPEGSVSTLKIQRTQQEDSAVYLCASSSARASGANVLTFGAGSRLTVL.

Here the CDR3 reads CAWRAGGSSSGNTIYF. Written as DNA, the CDR3 is TGTGCCTGGAGAGCCGGGGGATCGAGCTCTGGAAACACCATATATTTT. The chain joins TRBV30 to TRBJ1-3, with D possibly matching TRBD1 (5 bases). The CDR3 runs 16 residues. The germline V gene has CDR1 GTSNPN and CDR2 SVGIG (reference sequence). V lost 3 bases, J lost 0 bases, and 15 bases lay in between.

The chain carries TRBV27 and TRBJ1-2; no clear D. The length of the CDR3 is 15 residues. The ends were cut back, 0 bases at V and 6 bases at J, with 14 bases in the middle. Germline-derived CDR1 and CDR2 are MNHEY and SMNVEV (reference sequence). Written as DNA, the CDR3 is TGTGCCAGCAGTTTATCATACTCAGGTTGGGATGGCTACACCTTC. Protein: CASSLSYSGWDGYTF.

Here the CDR3 DNA reads TGTGCCAGCAGGCTCGGACAGCCCAGCACAGATACGCAGTATTTT. This gives the protein CASRLGQPSTDTQYF. J is TRBJ2-3 and V is TRBV28; possible D gene TRBD1, 6 bases. V lost 6 bases, J lost 0 bases, and 13 bases lay in between. This CDR3 has 15 amino acids. Looked up from germline, CDR1 is MDHEN and CDR2 is SYDVKM.

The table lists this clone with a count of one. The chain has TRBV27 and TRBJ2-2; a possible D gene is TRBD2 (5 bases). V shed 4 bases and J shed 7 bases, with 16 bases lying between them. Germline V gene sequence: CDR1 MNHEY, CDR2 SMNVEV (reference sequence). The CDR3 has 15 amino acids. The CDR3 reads CASSSLVGKGGELFF. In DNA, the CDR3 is TGTGCCAGCAGTTCACTCGTCGGGAAGGGCGGGGAGCTGTTTTTT.

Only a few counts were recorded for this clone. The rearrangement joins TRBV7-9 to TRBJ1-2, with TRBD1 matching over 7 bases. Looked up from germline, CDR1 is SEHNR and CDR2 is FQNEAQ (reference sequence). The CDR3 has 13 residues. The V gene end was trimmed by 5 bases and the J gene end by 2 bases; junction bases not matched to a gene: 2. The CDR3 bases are TGTGCCAGCAGCCCGACAGGGAACTATGGCTACACCTTC. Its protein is CASSPTGNYGYTF.

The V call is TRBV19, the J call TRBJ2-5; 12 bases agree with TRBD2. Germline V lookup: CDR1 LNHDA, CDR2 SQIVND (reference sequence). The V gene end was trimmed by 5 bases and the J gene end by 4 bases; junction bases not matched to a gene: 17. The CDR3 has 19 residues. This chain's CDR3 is CASSSRLAGGRSLGETQYF. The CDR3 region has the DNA TGTGCCAGTAGTTCCCGTCTAGCGGGGGGGAGGTCTTTAGGAGAGACCCAGTACTTC.

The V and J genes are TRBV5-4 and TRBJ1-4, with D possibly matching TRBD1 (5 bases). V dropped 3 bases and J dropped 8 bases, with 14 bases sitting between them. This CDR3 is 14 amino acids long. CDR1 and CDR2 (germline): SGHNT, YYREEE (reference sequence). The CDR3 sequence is CASSSREAGEKLFF. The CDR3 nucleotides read TGTGCCAGCAGCTCCCGGGAGGCAGGGGAAAAACTGTTTTTT. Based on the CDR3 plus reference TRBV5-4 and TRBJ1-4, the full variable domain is ETGVTQSPTHLIKTRGQQVTLRCSSQSGHNTVSWYQQALGQGPQFIFQYYREEENGRGNFPPRFSGLQFPNYSSELNVNALELDDSALYLCASSSREAGEKLFFGSGTQLSVL.

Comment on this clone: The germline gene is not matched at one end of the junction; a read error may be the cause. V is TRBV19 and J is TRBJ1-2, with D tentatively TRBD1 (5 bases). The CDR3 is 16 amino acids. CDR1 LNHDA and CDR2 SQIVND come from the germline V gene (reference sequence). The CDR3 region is CAGSPDTGGGNYGYTF. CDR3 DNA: TGTGCCGGTAGTCCGGATACCGGGGGGGGAAACTATGGCTACACCTTC.

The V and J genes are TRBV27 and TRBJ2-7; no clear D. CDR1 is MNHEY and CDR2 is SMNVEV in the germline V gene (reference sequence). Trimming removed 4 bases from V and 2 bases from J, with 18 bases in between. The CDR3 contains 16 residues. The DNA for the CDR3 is TGTGCCAGCAGTTCCCTAAGCATCGGTGGAGCCTACGAGCAGTACTTC. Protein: CASSSLSIGGAYEQYF.

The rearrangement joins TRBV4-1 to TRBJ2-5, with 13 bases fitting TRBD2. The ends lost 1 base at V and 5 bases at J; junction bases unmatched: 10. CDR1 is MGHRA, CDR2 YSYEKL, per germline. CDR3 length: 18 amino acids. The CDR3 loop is CASSQGTSGRTDWETQYF. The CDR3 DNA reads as TGCGCCAGCAGCCAAGGGACTAGCGGGAGAACCGATTGGGAGACCCAGTACTTC.

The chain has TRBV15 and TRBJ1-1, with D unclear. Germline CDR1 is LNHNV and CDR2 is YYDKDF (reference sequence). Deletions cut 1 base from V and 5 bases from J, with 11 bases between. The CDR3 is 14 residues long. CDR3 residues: CATSRGSPGTEAFF. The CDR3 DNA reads TGTGCCACCAGCAGAGGCTCCCCGGGGACTGAAGCTTTCTTT.

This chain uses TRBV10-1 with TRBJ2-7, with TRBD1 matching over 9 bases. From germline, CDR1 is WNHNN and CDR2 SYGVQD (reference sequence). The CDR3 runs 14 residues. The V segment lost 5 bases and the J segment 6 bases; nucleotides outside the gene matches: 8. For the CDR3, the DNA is TGCGCCAGCAGTTCACCGGGACAGGGACGCGAGCAGTACTTC. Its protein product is CASSSPGQGREQYF.

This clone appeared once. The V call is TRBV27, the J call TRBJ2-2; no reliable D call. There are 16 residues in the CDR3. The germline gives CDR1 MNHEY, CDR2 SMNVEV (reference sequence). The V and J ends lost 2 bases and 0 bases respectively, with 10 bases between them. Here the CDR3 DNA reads TGTGCCAGCAGTTTACTTGGCCGCCCGAACACCGGGGAGCTGTTTTTT. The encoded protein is CASSLLGRPNTGELFF.

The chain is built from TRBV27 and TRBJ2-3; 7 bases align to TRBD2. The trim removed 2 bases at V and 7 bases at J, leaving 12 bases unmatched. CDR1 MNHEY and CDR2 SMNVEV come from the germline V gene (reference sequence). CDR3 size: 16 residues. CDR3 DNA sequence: TGTGCCAGCAGTTTAGGGTTAGGGACTATCCTAAATACGCAGTATTTT. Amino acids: CASSLGLGTILNTQYF.

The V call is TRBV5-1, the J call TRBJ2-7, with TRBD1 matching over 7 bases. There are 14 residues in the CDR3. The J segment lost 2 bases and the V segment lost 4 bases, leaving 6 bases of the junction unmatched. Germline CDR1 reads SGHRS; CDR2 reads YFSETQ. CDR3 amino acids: CASSLQGSPYEQYF. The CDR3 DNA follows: TGCGCCAGCAGCCTACAGGGGTCCCCCTACGAGCAGTACTTC.

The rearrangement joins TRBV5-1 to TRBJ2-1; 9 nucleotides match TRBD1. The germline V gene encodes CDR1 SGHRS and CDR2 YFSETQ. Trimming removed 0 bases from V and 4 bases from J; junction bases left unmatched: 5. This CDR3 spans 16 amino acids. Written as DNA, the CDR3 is TGCGCCAGCAGCTTGGCCGGACAGGGGCCTTACAATGAGCAGTTCTTC. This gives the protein CASSLAGQGPYNEQFF.

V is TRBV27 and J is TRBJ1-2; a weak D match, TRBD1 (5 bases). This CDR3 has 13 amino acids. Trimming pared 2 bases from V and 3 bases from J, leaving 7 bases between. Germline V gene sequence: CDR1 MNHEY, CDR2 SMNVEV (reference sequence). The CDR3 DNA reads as TGTGCCAGCAGTTTAAGGGGTGACTATGGCTACACCTTC. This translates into CASSLRGDYGYTF.

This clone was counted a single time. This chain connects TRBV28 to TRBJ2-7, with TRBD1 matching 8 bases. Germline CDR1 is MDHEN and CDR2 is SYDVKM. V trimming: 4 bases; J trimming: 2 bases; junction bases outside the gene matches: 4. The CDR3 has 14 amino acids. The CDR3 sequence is CASSSAQGAYEQYF. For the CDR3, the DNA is TGTGCCAGCAGTTCAGCACAGGGGGCCTACGAGCAGTACTTC.

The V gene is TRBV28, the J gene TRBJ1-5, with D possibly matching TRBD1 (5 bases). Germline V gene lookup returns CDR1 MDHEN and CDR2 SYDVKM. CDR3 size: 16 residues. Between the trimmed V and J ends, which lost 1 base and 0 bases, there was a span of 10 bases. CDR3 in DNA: TGTGCCAGCAGTTTATACAGGACTAGTAGCAATCAGCCCCAGCATTTT. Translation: CASSLYRTSSNQPQHF.

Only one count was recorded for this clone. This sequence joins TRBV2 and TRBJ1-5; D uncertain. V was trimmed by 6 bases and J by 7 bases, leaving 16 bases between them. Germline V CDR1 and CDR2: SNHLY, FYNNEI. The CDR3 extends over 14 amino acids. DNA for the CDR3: TGTGCCAGCAGCGCCGGAACCGCGGGGCAGCCCCAGCATTTT. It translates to CASSAGTAGQPQHF.

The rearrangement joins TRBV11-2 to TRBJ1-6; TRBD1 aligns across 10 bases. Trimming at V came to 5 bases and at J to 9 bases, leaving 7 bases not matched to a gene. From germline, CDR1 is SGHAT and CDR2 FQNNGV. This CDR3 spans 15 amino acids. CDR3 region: CASSKTGGKSSPLHF. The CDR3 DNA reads TGTGCCAGCAGCAAGACAGGGGGCAAGAGTTCACCCCTCCACTTT.

Written as DNA, the CDR3 is TGCGCCAGCAGCTTTTTAGCGTCGAACACCGGGGAGCTGTTTTTT. It codes for CASSFLASNTGELFF. The chain joins TRBV5-1 to TRBJ2-2, with D possibly TRBD2 on 5 matching bases. Trimming stripped 2 bases from V and 0 bases from J, with 8 bases between. CDR3 length: 15 amino acids. The V gene's germline CDR1 is SGHRS and CDR2 YFSETQ.

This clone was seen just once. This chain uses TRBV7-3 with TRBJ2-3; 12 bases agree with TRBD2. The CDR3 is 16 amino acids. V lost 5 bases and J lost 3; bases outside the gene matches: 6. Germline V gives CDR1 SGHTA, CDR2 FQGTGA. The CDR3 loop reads CASSPRGTSGTDTQYF. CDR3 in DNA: TGTGCCAGCAGCCCCAGAGGGACTAGCGGGACAGATACGCAGTATTTT. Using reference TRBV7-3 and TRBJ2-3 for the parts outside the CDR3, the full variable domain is GAGVSQTPSNKVTEKGKYVELRCDPISGHTALYWYRQSLGQGPEFLIYFQGTGAADDSGLPNDRFFAVRPEGSVSTLKIQRTERGDSAVYLCASSPRGTSGTDTQYFGPGTRLTVL.

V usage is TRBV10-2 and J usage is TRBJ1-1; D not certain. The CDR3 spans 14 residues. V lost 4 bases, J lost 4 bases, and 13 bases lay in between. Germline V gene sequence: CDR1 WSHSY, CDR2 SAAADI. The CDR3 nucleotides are TGCGCCAGCAGTGGAAGAGGCGAGGGCACTGAAGCTTTCTTT. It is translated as CASSGRGEGTEAFF.